A single TCR beta chain is shown here with its context. Its specificity is not known. The repertoire was sequenced with immunoSEQ multiplex PCR; TCRdb's copy has only in-frame clones and lacks some. The sample contains around 82,000 clones, 80% to 85% of which appear only once. This sample was taken from a study of identifying expanded T cells in peripheral blood. General study findings and limits: About 1.2 clones differed between technical replicates, versus approximately 16 and 19 over time.

V trimming: 3 bases; J trimming: 4 bases; junction bases outside the gene matches: 9. The CDR3 runs to 15 residues. From germline, CDR1 is MNHEY and CDR2 SMNVEV (reference sequence). This TCR derives from a person aged 18 to 75 in good health. Material for sequencing was blood. The chain couples TRBV27 to TRBJ2-7; 7 bases map to TRBD2. The chain's CDR3 is CASSLGRGGFYEQYF. In DNA, the CDR3 is TGTGCCAGCAGTTTGGGTAGGGGAGGGTTTTACGAGCAGTACTTC.